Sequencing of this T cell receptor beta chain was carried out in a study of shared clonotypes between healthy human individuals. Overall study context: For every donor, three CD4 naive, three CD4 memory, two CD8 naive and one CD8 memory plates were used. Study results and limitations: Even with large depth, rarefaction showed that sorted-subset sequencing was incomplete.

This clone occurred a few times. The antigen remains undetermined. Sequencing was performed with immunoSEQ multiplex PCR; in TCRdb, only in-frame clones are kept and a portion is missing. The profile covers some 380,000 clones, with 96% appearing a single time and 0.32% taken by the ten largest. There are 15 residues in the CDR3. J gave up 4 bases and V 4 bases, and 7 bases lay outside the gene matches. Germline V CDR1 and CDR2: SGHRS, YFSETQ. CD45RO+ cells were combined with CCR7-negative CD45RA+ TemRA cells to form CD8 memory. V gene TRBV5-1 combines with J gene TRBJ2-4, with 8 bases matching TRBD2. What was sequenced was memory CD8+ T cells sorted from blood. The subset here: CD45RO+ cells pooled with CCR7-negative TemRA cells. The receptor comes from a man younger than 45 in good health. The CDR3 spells CASSKPGLGKNIQYF. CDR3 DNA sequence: TGCGCCAGCAGCAAACCGGGACTAGGGAAAAACATTCAGTACTTC.